The 31 T cell receptor beta chains below were found in one sample sequenced in a study of blood T cell repertoires in COVID-19. Repertoires were generated with immunoSEQ multiplex PCR, while TCRdb's copy carries only in-frame clones and drops some. The sample holds 35,000 to 50,000 clones, approximately 89% seen once. Input material: peripheral blood. The receptor set was obtained from a human donor in a cohort sampled during active COVID-19.

The chain is built from TRBV30 and TRBJ2-7, with D possibly TRBD1 on 5 matching bases. This CDR3 contains 12 residues. V lost 0 bases, J lost 4 bases, and 7 bases lay in between. Germline loops: CDR1 GTSNPN, CDR2 SVGIG (reference sequence). Written as DNA, the CDR3 is TGTGCCTGGAGTGTAAGGGGTTACGAGCAGTACTTC. It specifies CAWSVRGYEQYF.

This chain connects TRBV2 to TRBJ1-2; 11 bases are a match to TRBD1. J lost 4 bases, V lost 8 bases, and 9 bases had no gene match. Germline CDR1 reads SNHLY; CDR2 reads FYNNEI. This CDR3 has 15 amino acids. Written as DNA, the CDR3 is TGTGCCAGCGCTACACTCGGGACAGGGGGCTATGGCTACACCTTC. Translating it yields CASATLGTGGYGYTF.

The rearrangement uses TRBV5-4 and TRBJ2-1; weak D call: TRBD2 (7 bases). V was pared by 2 bases and J by 4 bases, with 13 bases between. Germline V CDR1 and CDR2: SGHNT, YYREEE (reference sequence). The CDR3 loop spans 15 amino acids. CDR3 bases: TGTGCCAGCAGCTTTGGGGGAGGGGGTTACAATGAGCAGTTCTTC. This sequence encodes CASSFGGGGYNEQFF.

V gene TRBV4-1 combines with J gene TRBJ2-1; 10 nucleotides match TRBD2. Germline assignment: CDR1 MGHRA and CDR2 YSYEKL. The CDR3 spans 17 residues. V shed 4 bases, J shed 5 bases, and the junction held 11 bases outside the gene matches. CDR3 nucleotide sequence: TGCGCCAGCAGCCTCGGACTAGCGGCCACACCAAACAATGAGCAGTTCTTC. This sequence encodes CASSLGLAATPNNEQFF.

The J gene is TRBJ2-5, the V gene TRBV7-2; 9 bases are a match to TRBD2. The V gene end was trimmed by 6 bases and the J gene end by 5 bases; junction bases not matched to a gene: 7. Germline values: CDR1 SGHTA, CDR2 FQGNSA. The CDR3 is 14 amino acids. The CDR3 protein is CASRPRGLAETQYF. In nucleotides, the CDR3 is TGTGCCAGCAGGCCGAGGGGACTAGCTGAGACCCAGTACTTC.

V usage is TRBV11-3 and J usage is TRBJ2-2; 9 bases are a match to TRBD1. There are 16 residues in the CDR3. Germline-derived CDR1 and CDR2 are SGHNT and YENEEA. V was clipped by 4 bases and J by 6 bases; unmatched bases: 9. CDR3 residues: CASSSRQGERAGELFF. Here the CDR3 DNA reads TGTGCCAGCAGCTCTCGACAGGGGGAGAGGGCCGGGGAGCTGTTTTTT.

This rearrangement joins TRBV10-3 to TRBJ2-5; 9 bases align to TRBD2. The CDR3 runs 19 residues. With 1 base clipped from V and 5 bases from J, the junction kept 17 bases outside the gene matches. Germline-derived CDR1 and CDR2 are ENHRY and SYGVKD. The CDR3 protein is CAISELWGLAGGHNETQYF. CDR3 in DNA: TGTGCCATCAGTGAGTTGTGGGGCTTGGCGGGAGGGCACAATGAGACCCAGTACTTC.

V usage is TRBV24-1 and J usage is TRBJ2-1, with 8 nucleotides matching TRBD1. Germline CDR1 is KGHDR and CDR2 is SFDVKD. This CDR3 has 16 amino acids. V lost 3 bases to trimming and J lost 12 bases; unmatched junction nucleotides: 15. The CDR3: CATSDRTGTGMDGQFF. For the CDR3, the DNA is TGTGCCACCAGTGATCGCACCGGGACAGGCATGGATGGGCAGTTCTTC.

The chain has TRBV5-4 and TRBJ1-1; TRBD1 might be the D (6 bases). From germline, CDR1 is SGHNT and CDR2 YYREEE (reference sequence). V lost 0 bases to trimming and J lost 1 base, with 16 bases between them. CDR3 length: 17 residues. CDR3 coding DNA: TGTGCCAGCAGCTTGGAGCAGGGGATAAGATGGAACACTGAAGCTTTCTTT. This codes for CASSLEQGIRWNTEAFF.

The V call is TRBV9, the J call TRBJ2-5, with 8 bases fitting TRBD2. Trimming at V came to 3 bases and at J to 5 bases, leaving 6 bases not matched to a gene. Germline V lookup: CDR1 SGDLS, CDR2 YYNGEE. This CDR3 has 14 residues. CDR3 nucleotide sequence: TGTGCCAGCAGCGAGAGTCCGGGGGGGGAGACCCAGTACTTC. Residues: CASSESPGGETQYF.

The rearrangement links TRBV6-5 to TRBJ2-7; no definite D call. The CDR3 runs to 13 residues. V was cut by 2 bases and J by 5 bases, with 10 bases left in between. Germline values: CDR1 MNHEY, CDR2 SVGAGI. The CDR3 DNA reads as TGTGCCAGCAGTTACACGGGTCTAAACGAGCAGTACTTC. Residues: CASSYTGLNEQYF.

The genes are TRBV24-1 and TRBJ1-2; tentatively, D is TRBD1 (5 bases). V dropped 6 bases and J dropped 6 bases, with 13 bases sitting between them. The V gene's germline CDR1 is KGHDR and CDR2 SFDVKD. This CDR3 region has 13 residues. Written as DNA, the CDR3 is TGTGCCACCAGTCTAAGGGGAGGGCATGGCTACACCTTC. Its translation is CATSLRGGHGYTF.

This chain connects TRBV3-1 (or the pseudogene TRBV3-2) to TRBJ2-1, with 12 bases fitting TRBD2. V lost 7 bases and J lost 4; bases outside the gene matches: 8. Germline CDR1 LGHDT, CDR2 YNNKEL (reference sequence). The CDR3 totals 16 residues. CDR3 residues: CASTIKTSGGYNEQFF. The CDR3 DNA follows: TGTGCCAGCACCATCAAGACTAGCGGGGGTTACAATGAGCAGTTCTTC.

This CDR3 reads CASSFDNSYNEQFF. CDR3 sequence (DNA): TGTGCCAGCAGCTTCGACAACTCCTACAATGAGCAGTTCTTC. V is TRBV7-9 and J is TRBJ2-1; no firm D call. The germline V and J ends were trimmed by 3 bases and 0 bases, with 6 bases remaining between them. Germline lookup yields CDR1 SEHNR and CDR2 FQNEAQ (reference sequence). There are 14 residues in the CDR3.

The J gene is TRBJ1-2, the V gene TRBV19, with 7 bases that match TRBD1. V shed 4 bases and J 0 bases; nucleotides not matched to a gene: 11. Per germline, CDR1 LNHDA and CDR2 SQIVND (reference sequence). The CDR3 contains 17 residues. This CDR3 reads CASSTGQAGSANYGYTF. In nucleotides, the CDR3 is TGTGCCAGTAGTACAGGACAGGCGGGATCAGCTAACTATGGCTACACCTTC.

V gene TRBV2 combines with J gene TRBJ1-4; D may be TRBD1 (5 bases). Trimming pared 7 bases from V and 7 bases from J, leaving 16 bases between. Per the germline V gene, CDR1 is SNHLY and CDR2 is FYNNEI. The CDR3 has 14 residues. The CDR3, as DNA: TGTGCCAGCAAACGGATCAGGGAGGGTGAAAAACTGTTTTTT. Translated: CASKRIREGEKLFF.

This chain joins TRBV7-2 and TRBJ2-2, with 8 nucleotides matching TRBD2. CDR1 and CDR2 from the germline V gene are SGHTA and FQGNSA. The CDR3 is made up of 17 amino acids. The ends lost 5 bases at V and 1 base at J; junction bases unmatched: 9. CDR3 nucleotide sequence: TGTGCCAGCAGCCTGGGGATTACTAGCGGGAACACCGGGGAGCTGTTTTTT. It translates to CASSLGITSGNTGELFF.

Here the CDR3 DNA reads TGTGCCATCAGGCCCCCCCCCGCGAATGGCTACACCTTC. Translating it yields CAIRPPPANGYTF. The V and J genes are TRBV10-3 and TRBJ1-2; D is undetermined. This CDR3 is 13 amino acids long. V was clipped by 6 bases and J by 6 bases, with 14 bases between them. Germline V gene lookup returns CDR1 ENHRY and CDR2 SYGVKD.

The rearrangement uses TRBV4-2 and TRBJ2-2; 10 nucleotides match TRBD2. J gave up 5 bases and V 4 bases, and 4 bases lay outside the gene matches. The CDR3 spans 15 residues. CDR1 and CDR2 (germline): LGHNA, YNFKEQ. CDR3 amino acids: CASSPLAGETGELFF. CDR3 nucleotide sequence: TGTGCCAGCAGCCCTCTAGCGGGAGAAACCGGGGAGCTGTTTTTT.

This clone has only a few counts. The chain joins TRBV5-4 to TRBJ2-3; 8 bases are shared with TRBD2. Germline CDR1 reads SGHNT; CDR2 reads YYREEE (reference sequence). V shed 2 bases, J shed 4 bases, and the junction held 3 bases outside the gene matches. CDR3 length: 14 residues. CDR3 sequence (DNA): TGTGCCAGCAGCTTTTACGGGGGGGCAGATACGCAGTATTTT. It codes for CASSFYGGADTQYF.

This chain connects TRBV7-2 to TRBJ1-5; possible D gene TRBD1, 5 bases. CDR3 size: 15 residues. The germline V and J ends were trimmed by 1 base and 3 bases, with 10 bases remaining between them. The germline V gene has CDR1 SGHTA and CDR2 FQGNSA. This CDR3 is CASSLVNGHNQPQHF. The CDR3 DNA sequence: TGTGCCAGCAGCTTAGTGAACGGACACAATCAGCCCCAGCATTTT.

The V call is TRBV4-1, the J call TRBJ1-5; D is uncertain. This CDR3 comprises 14 residues. In germline, CDR1 is MGHRA, CDR2 YSYEKL. The V end was cut by 4 bases, the J end by 11 bases, with 18 bases between. This CDR3 is CASSPSIKEGTQHF. CDR3 coding DNA: TGCGCCAGCAGCCCGTCAATCAAGGAGGGTACCCAGCATTTT.

CDR3 sequence: CASKVSDFTYEQYF. In DNA form, the CDR3 reads TGTGCCAGTAAAGTTTCGGACTTTACCTACGAGCAGTACTTC. The rearrangement links TRBV19 to TRBJ2-7, with D perhaps matching TRBD2 (5 bases). The CDR3 sequence is 14 residues long. V lost 7 bases to trimming and J lost 2 bases, with 15 bases between them. CDR1 is LNHDA, CDR2 SQIVND, per germline (reference sequence). The variable domain in full, with the rest retrieved from reference TRBV19 and TRBJ2-7, is DGGITQSPKYLFRKEGQNVTLSCEQNLNHDAMYWYRQDPGQGLRLIYYSQIVNDFQKGDIAEGYSVSREKKESFPLTVTSAQKNPTAFYLCASKVSDFTYEQYFGPGTRLTVT.

This chain connects TRBV4-3 to TRBJ1-3; D ambiguous. The length of the CDR3 is 15 residues. V was trimmed by 1 base and J by 4 bases, leaving 11 bases between them. CDR1 is LGHNA, CDR2 YSLEER, per germline. As DNA, the CDR3 is TGCGCCAGCAGCCAAGTATCCCCGGGGGGAAACACCATATATTTT. The encoded protein is CASSQVSPGGNTIYF.

The chain links TRBV7-9 to TRBJ1-5; 8 bases align to TRBD1. The germline V gene encodes CDR1 SEHNR and CDR2 FQNEAQ (reference sequence). Losses at the gene ends were 4 bases for V and 7 bases for J; bases not matched to a gene: 3. The CDR3 has 13 residues. In DNA, the CDR3 is TGTGCCAGCAGCTCGACAGGGGACCAGCCCCAGCATTTT. Translation: CASSSTGDQPQHF.

The V and J genes are TRBV2 and TRBJ2-7; tentatively, D is TRBD1 (6 bases). There are 13 residues in the CDR3. Germline V gene sequence: CDR1 SNHLY, CDR2 FYNNEI. V lost 6 bases and J 3 bases, leaving 12 bases between the germline ends. The CDR3 nucleotides read TGTGCCAGCAGCGATCGAGGGGGCTACGAGCAGTACTTC. Translated: CASSDRGGYEQYF.

The chain joins TRBV4-2 to TRBJ2-1, with a tentative D call TRBD1 (6 bases). The V and J ends lost 2 bases and 3 bases respectively, with 11 bases between them. The CDR3 consists of 15 residues. The V gene's germline CDR1 is LGHNA and CDR2 YNFKEQ. The CDR3 is CASSQPGQNYNEQFF. For the CDR3, the DNA is TGTGCCAGCAGCCAACCGGGACAAAACTACAATGAGCAGTTCTTC.

This chain joins TRBV11-1 and TRBJ1-1; D remains ambiguous. Trimming took 1 base from V and 7 from J, leaving 10 bases between them. Germline V CDR1 and CDR2: SGHAT, FQDESV (reference sequence). The CDR3 runs 13 residues. The CDR3 here is CASSLGSAGEAFF. DNA of the CDR3: TGTGCCAGCAGCTTAGGCTCGGCGGGTGAAGCTTTCTTT.

V is TRBV9 and J is TRBJ2-1; perhaps TRBD2 as D (6 bases). The V gene's germline CDR1 is SGDLS and CDR2 YYNGEE. CDR3 length equals 15 residues. V was cut by 0 bases and J by 4 bases, with 11 bases left in between. The CDR3, as DNA: TGTGCCAGCAGCGTAGAGTCTAGCGCATACAATGAGCAGTTCTTC. Amino acids: CASSVESSAYNEQFF.

The chain recombines TRBV12-3 or TRBV12-4 with TRBJ2-2; D gene ambiguous. V lost 3 bases to trimming and J lost 7 bases, with 9 bases between them. The CDR3 has 13 amino acids. CDR3 in amino acids: CASSFDGRGELFF. The CDR3, as DNA: TGTGCCAGCAGTTTTGATGGGCGCGGGGAGCTGTTTTTT.

As DNA, the CDR3 is TGTGCCACCAGCAGAGCAGGACAGGGTTCGAACGAGCAGTACTTC. It is translated as CATSRAGQGSNEQYF. The V and J genes are TRBV15 and TRBJ2-7; 8 bases line up with TRBD1. The length of the CDR3 is 15 residues. Losses at the gene ends were 1 base for V and 5 bases for J; bases not matched to a gene: 7. CDR1 is LNHNV and CDR2 is YYDKDF in the germline V gene (reference sequence).